The present T cell receptor beta chain was sequenced within a study of blood T cell repertoires in COVID-19. On the study more broadly: Material from acute and convalescent COVID-19 was sourced from the United States, Italy and Spain. PBMCs, B-cell-depleted T cells, or T cells provided the cDNA or gDNA that made up the material.

In the study's own analysis: Nucleated cell counts were estimated from reference gene primer amplification. Some clones are missing from TCRdb's copy, which holds only in-frame ones; the method was immunoSEQ multiplex PCR. The DNA was the basis for D and trimming; V, J and clone size are from that table. In the table there are 64,000 or so clones, 70% to 80% of which are singletons. The CDR3 runs 14 residues. Germline assignment: CDR1 LGHDT and CDR2 YNNKEL (reference sequence). V lost 5 bases and J lost 5; bases outside the gene matches: 4. The clonotype comes from an elderly man with acute or convalescent COVID-19. The source material was peripheral blood. The chain has TRBV3-1 (or the pseudogene TRBV3-2) and TRBJ1-5; 9 positions agree with TRBD1. This CDR3 reads CASSLTGGDQPQHF. The CDR3 DNA is TGTGCCAGCAGCTTAACAGGGGGCGATCAGCCCCAGCATTTT.